This T cell receptor beta chain was retrieved from a study of cytomegalovirus exposure and HLA in healthy donors. Study-wide points: For most TCR beta V segments, an earlier analysis put the productive rate at about 87% or about 30% of the time. Later analysis associated a missense DCLRE1C variant with TCR beta V- and J-gene trimming. High specificity and sensitivity for cytomegalovirus status were reported for the classifier.

On this clone itself: Its target is unknown.

Primers for the PCR totalled 60 Vbeta and 13 Jbeta. Measured with immunoSEQ multiplex PCR; TCRdb has only the in-frame clones, and not every one. Among more than 80,000 clones listed, 63% were seen once. Material: PBMCs. The sequence was collected from a woman aged 35 to 49 in good health and CMV-seropositive.

The CDR3 coding sequence is TGTGCCAGCGGGTCGACTAGTCCCGTGGTGGATACGCAGTATTTT. It yields the protein CASGSTSPVVDTQYF. The chain links TRBV5-4 to TRBJ2-3; a possible D gene is TRBD2 (6 bases). Between the trimmed V and J ends, which lost 7 bases and 6 bases, there was a span of 21 bases. The CDR3 is 15 residues long. The germline V gene encodes CDR1 SGHNT and CDR2 YYREEE (reference sequence).